The entry that follows covers one T cell receptor beta chain sequence. The antigen remains unidentified. Recent acute infections and vaccinations were absent in the healthy HIV-negative adult donors. Splitting of CD4+ cells produced CD45RA+ naive and CD45RA-negative memory subsets. The protocol was immunoSEQ multiplex PCR, while the TCRdb copy is restricted to in-frame clones and leaves out a portion. The repertoire holds roughly 2 million clones, with approximately 96% as singletons. The sample comes from a study of shared clonotypes between healthy human individuals. About the research overall: Per donor, CD8 memory used one plate, CD8 naive used two, CD4 memory used three and CD4 naive used three. Findings and caveats of the study: Larger richness was generally estimated for naive than memory subsets.

Sequenced: naive CD4+ T cells sorted from blood. The subset was: CD45RA+ positively selected. This receptor was identified in a young man in good health.

The CDR3 is CASRYSTGSYGYTF. The CDR3, as DNA: TGTGCCAGCCGCTATAGTACAGGGAGCTATGGCTACACCTTC. V gene TRBV2 combines with J gene TRBJ1-2, with D possibly matching TRBD1 (6 bases). Looked up from germline, CDR1 is SNHLY and CDR2 is FYNNEI. This CDR3 region has 14 residues. Trimming took 8 bases from V and 4 from J, leaving 17 bases between them.